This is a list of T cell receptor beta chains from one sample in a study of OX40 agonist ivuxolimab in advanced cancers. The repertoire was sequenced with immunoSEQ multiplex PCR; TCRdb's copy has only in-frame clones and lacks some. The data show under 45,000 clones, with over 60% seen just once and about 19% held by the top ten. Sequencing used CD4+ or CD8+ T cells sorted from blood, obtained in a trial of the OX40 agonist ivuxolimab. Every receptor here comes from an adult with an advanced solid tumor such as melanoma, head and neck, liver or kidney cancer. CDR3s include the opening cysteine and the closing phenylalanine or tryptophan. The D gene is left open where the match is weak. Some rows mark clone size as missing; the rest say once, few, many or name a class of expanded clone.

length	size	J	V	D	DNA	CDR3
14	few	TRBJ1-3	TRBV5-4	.	TGTGCCAGCAGTCCGTCCCTCTCTGGAAACACCATATATTTT	CASSPSLSGNTIYF
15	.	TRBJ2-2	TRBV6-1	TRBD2	TGTGCCAGCAAGCTAGCGGGGTATGGCACCGGGGAGCTGTTTTTT	CASKLAGYGTGELFF
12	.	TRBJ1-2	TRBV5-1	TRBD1	TGCGCCAGCAGGGCAGGGGGTCATGGCTACACCTTC	CASRAGGHGYTF
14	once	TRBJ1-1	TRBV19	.	TGTGCCAGTAAGACGGTGGGGCCGCGGACTGAAGCTTTCTTT	CASKTVGPRTEAFF
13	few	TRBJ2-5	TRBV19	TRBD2	TGTGCCAGTAGTATCGCCGACGGGGGGGCCCAGTACTTC	CASSIADGGAQYF
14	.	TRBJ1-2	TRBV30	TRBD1	TGTGCCTGGAGTTACGACAGGGTGGACTATGGCTACACCTTC	CAWSYDRVDYGYTF
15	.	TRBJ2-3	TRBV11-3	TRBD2	TGTGCCAGCAGCTCAAGCGGGGGGGCTTCAGATACGCAGTATTTT	CASSSSGGASDTQYF
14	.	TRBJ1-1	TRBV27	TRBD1	TGTGCCAGCAGTTTAGAGGACAGGGGGACTGAAGCTTTCTTT	CASSLEDRGTEAFF
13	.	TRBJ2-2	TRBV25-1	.	TGTGCCAGCAGCCCAGCCAACACCGGGGAGCTGTTTTTT	CASSPANTGELFF
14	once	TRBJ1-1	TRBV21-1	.	TGCTGGGTTGACAGGGGGCGTCGGGGGACTGAAGCTTTCTTT	CWVDRGRRGTEAFF
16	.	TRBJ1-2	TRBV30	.	TGTGCCTGGAGTGTACTGGGGTCCAGGTATATTAATGGCTACACCTTC	CAWSVLGSRYINGYTF
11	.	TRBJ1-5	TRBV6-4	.	TGTGCCAGCAGTAGAAATCAGCCCCAGCATTTT	CASSRNQPQHF